These T cell receptor beta chains were read from a single sample in a study of T-cell reconstitution after alpha-beta-depleted transplantation in children. One entry per CDR3 protein, called by TCRdb with MiXCR from the PCR reads. The profile shows 330,000 or so distinct CDR3 sequences, roughly 9.1% of them singletons. The starting material was PBMCs, obtained before TCRalphabeta/CD19-depleted stem cell transplant. These receptors originate from a boy under two years old with acute myeloid leukemia, due to receive a stem cell transplant. The CDR3 runs from the conserved cysteine through the conserved F or W. A D gene is named only where the DNA matches it firmly. Part of the rows lack a size; the others show once, few, many or a class for expanded clones.

clone_size j_call v_call d_call cdr3_nt cdr3_aa
few TRBJ1-2 TRBV9 . TGTGCCAGCAGCGTAAATACCCGAGGGGAGAACTATGGCTACACCTTC CASSVNTRGENYGYTF
. TRBJ1-5 TRBV9 . TGTGCCAGCAGCGTGAGTGGGGGCAATCAGCCCCAGCATTTT CASSVSGGNQPQHF
few TRBJ2-3 TRBV5-1 TRBD1 TGCGCCAGCAGCGTCGGACAGGGGGCAAGCACAGATATGCAGTATTTT CASSVGQGASTDMQYF
many TRBJ2-1 TRBV20-1 TRBD1 TGCAGTGCTAGAGGCTACCGACAGGGAGTCAATGAGCAGTTCTTC CSARGYRQGVNEQFF
many TRBJ1-1 TRBV5-1 . TGCGCCAGCAGCTTGGACACCCCTTATAATGAAGCTTTCTTT CASSLDTPYNEAFF
many TRBJ2-3 TRBV7-2 TRBD2 TGTGCCAGCAGCTTAAGTCTAGCGGGGGACACAGATACGCAGTATTTT CASSLSLAGDTDTQYF
many TRBJ2-5 TRBV7-8 . TGTGCCAGCAGCTGGGGATTTGTAGAGACCCAGTACTTC CASSWGFVETQYF
many TRBJ2-5 TRBV3-1 . TGTGCCAGCAGCGAAATCCAGCGGGCCCAGGGGACCCAGTACTTC CASSEIQRAQGTQYF
. TRBJ2-7 TRBV6-5 . TGTGCCAGCAGTTACTTGGGGACTGGCTCCTACGAGCAGTACTTC CASSYLGTGSYEQYF
. TRBJ1-6 TRBV28 . TGTGCCAGCAGAATGGGGCGGGTAGACAATTCACCCCTCCACTTT CASRMGRVDNSPLHF
. TRBJ1-2 TRBV7-8 . TGTGCCAGCAGCTTAGTCGTCCACTATGGCTACACCTTC CASSLVVHYGYTF
. TRBJ2-6 TRBV7-3 . TGTGCCAGCAGCCCGAACGTTGTCGTCTCTGTGGCCAACGTCCTGACTTTC CASSPNVVVSVANVLTF
many TRBJ2-3 TRBV24-1 TRBD1 TGTGCCACCAGTGATACAGGGGATCGCACAGATACGCAGTATTTT CATSDTGDRTDTQYF
. TRBJ2-2 TRBV7-9 TRBD1 TGTGCCAGCAGCCCGTGGACAGGGTGGACCGGGGAGCTGTTTTTT CASSPWTGWTGELFF
few TRBJ2-2 TRBV5-1 . TGCGCCACCCGAAAAGCGAACACCGGGGAGCTGTTTTTT CATRKANTGELFF
few TRBJ1-5 TRBV6-6 . TGTGCCAGCAGTAAAAACAATCAGCCCCAGCATTTT CASSKNNQPQHF
. TRBJ2-7 TRBV28 TRBD1 TGTGCCAGCAGTTTAGGTCGGACAGGGGGTACCGAGCAGTACTTC CASSLGRTGGTEQYF
many TRBJ2-4 TRBV7-9 . TGTGCCAGCAGCTTAGTAAGGGGTGAGGCCAAAAACATTCAGTACTTC CASSLVRGEAKNIQYF
. TRBJ2-7 TRBV28 . TGTGCCATCGGATGGCTAACCTACGAGCAGTACTTC CAIGWLTYEQYF
many TRBJ2-7 TRBV5-1 . TGCGCCAGCAGCTTTCTACGGGACACCTACTACGAGCAGTACTTC CASSFLRDTYYEQYF
few TRBJ2-2 TRBV10-3 . TGTGCCATCAGTGAGCCGGGACCCCCCTTACCAAGGGAGCTGTTTTTT CAISEPGPPLPRELFF
few TRBJ2-1 TRBV5-1 TRBD1 TGCGCCAGCAGACCTGACAGGGATGAGCAGTTCTTC CASRPDRDEQFF
. TRBJ2-1 TRBV10-3 TRBD2 TGTGCCATCAGTGCAGGGCTCCTAGCGGACTCCTACAATGAGCAGTTCTTC CAISAGLLADSYNEQFF
. TRBJ1-4 TRBV12-3/TRBV12-4 TRBD1 TGTGCCAGCAGTAAAAACAGGGGAACTAATGAAAAACTGTTTTTT CASSKNRGTNEKLFF
many TRBJ1-4 TRBV20-1 TRBD1 TGCAGTGCTCGGGACAGGGTGGTTAATGAAAAACTGTTTTTT CSARDRVVNEKLFF
many TRBJ2-6 TRBV4-3 TRBD1 TGCGCCAGCAGCCGCTTACAGGGGATCTCTGGGGCCAACGTCCTGACTTTC CASSRLQGISGANVLTF
many TRBJ2-3 TRBV7-2 TRBD2 TGTGCCAGCAGCACGGGACTAGCGAGAGAAGCAGATACGCAGTATTTT CASSTGLAREADTQYF
few TRBJ2-2 TRBV7-2 . TGTGCCAGCAGCCCCTGGGACGGCCACGGGGAGCTGTTTTTT CASSPWDGHGELFF
. TRBJ1-1 TRBV19 . TGTGCCAGTAGTATCAAGGCCCACTCCACAGCCCCGAACACTGAAGCTTTCTTT CASSIKAHSTAPNTEAFF
few TRBJ1-5 TRBV25-1 . TGTGCCAGCAGTGGGGGGGGGCAGCCCCAGCATTTT CASSGGGQPQHF
many TRBJ2-2 TRBV9 . TGTGCCAGCAGCGCCGCCCCCGGGGAGCTGTTTTTT CASSAAPGELFF
many TRBJ1-5 TRBV20-1 TRBD1 TGCAGTGCTAGACCCCGGACAGGGGAGAAACAGCCCCAGCATTTT CSARPRTGEKQPQHF
. TRBJ2-7 TRBV6-2/TRBV6-3 TRBD2 TGTGCCAGCACCACCGGACTAGCGGGAGCGGGAGAGCAGTACTTC CASTTGLAGAGEQYF
many TRBJ2-3 TRBV7-9 . TGTGCCAGCAGCTTAGAATGGGAATTCGACAGCACAGATACGCAGTATTTT CASSLEWEFDSTDTQYF
many TRBJ2-1 TRBV7-2 TRBD2 TGTGCCAGCAGTACTAGGACTAGTTGGCAGTTCTTC CASSTRTSWQFF
many TRBJ2-7 TRBV4-1 . TGCGCCAGCAGCCAAGGGGGACTCGCCTACGAGCAGTACTTC CASSQGGLAYEQYF
many TRBJ2-1 TRBV3-1 . TGTGCCAGCAGTCATACGGGTGGGAGCTCCTACAATGAGCAGTTCTTC CASSHTGGSSYNEQFF
many TRBJ2-1 TRBV5-1 TRBD1 TGCGCCAGCAGCTTGGAGGGGACAGGCCCTTTGAATGAGCAGTTCTTC CASSLEGTGPLNEQFF
. TRBJ2-7 TRBV5-4 . TGTGCCAGCGGCTCTGGGACACCCTCCTGCGAGCAGTACTTC CASGSGTPSCEQYF
many TRBJ2-1 TRBV7-2 TRBD2 TGTGCCAGCAGCTGGACTAGGAATGAGCAGTTCTTC CASSWTRNEQFF
few TRBJ2-3 TRBV19 TRBD2 TGTGCCAGTAGTATAGCAGGTAGCGGGAGCACAGATACGCAGTATTTT CASSIAGSGSTDTQYF
. TRBJ2-5 TRBV28 TRBD1 TGTGCCAGCATAAGGAGGGACAGGGTCCGAGAGACCCAGTACTTC CASIRRDRVRETQYF
. TRBJ2-1 TRBV5-4 TRBD2 TGTGCCAGCAGCTCGGGACTACCCTACAATGAGCAGTTCTTC CASSSGLPYNEQFF
many TRBJ2-7 TRBV7-2 . TGTGCCAGCAGCCTCGGACTGCTACTCTACGAGCAGTACTTC CASSLGLLLYEQYF
many TRBJ1-2 TRBV29-1 . TGCAGCGTTGTTAGGGGGGCCTATGGCTACACCTTC CSVVRGAYGYTF
. TRBJ2-1 TRBV10-3 TRBD2 TGTGCCATCAGTGAGTCAGGACTAGCGGGTGACAATGAGCAGTTCTTC CAISESGLAGDNEQFF
many TRBJ2-1 TRBV29-1 TRBD2 TGCAGCGTTGAAGATATGGGACTAGAGTACAATGAGCAGTTCTTC CSVEDMGLEYNEQFF
many TRBJ2-3 TRBV5-1 . TGCGCCAGCAGCTTGGCTGTCGGGACGGCACCCACAGATACGCAGTATTTT CASSLAVGTAPTDTQYF
many TRBJ1-1 TRBV20-1 . TGCAGTGCCAGACCATCTACAGTCTACACTGAAGCTTTCTTT CSARPSTVYTEAFF
many TRBJ1-4 TRBV6-5 TRBD1 TGTGCCAGCAGTCACTCCGGGACAGGGGAGGTTTTAGGGGAAAAACTGTTTTTT CASSHSGTGEVLGEKLFF
many TRBJ2-2 TRBV19 . TGTGCCAGTAAGAGGGGGGGCCGGACCGGGGAGCTGTTTTTT CASKRGGRTGELFF
many TRBJ2-1 TRBV5-1 . TGCGCCAGCAGCTTGGACGGGCTTTCCTACAATGAGCAGTTCTTC CASSLDGLSYNEQFF
. TRBJ2-5 TRBV12-3/TRBV12-4 . TGTGCCAGCACTCTCCGGGCAGGCCGGGGAGAGACCCAGTACTTC CASTLRAGRGETQYF
many TRBJ1-2 TRBV20-1 TRBD1 TGCAGTGCTAGGGGACAGTCCTATGGCTACACCTTC CSARGQSYGYTF